This entry lists 17 T cell receptor beta chains sequenced from one sample in a study of beta chain features in type 1 diabetes. Expressed TCRB transcripts got sequenced, as all isolated RNA was reverse transcribed. Using immunoSEQ multiplex PCR, the repertoire was profiled, and TCRdb retains in-frame clones only, with some absent. The sample lists almost 350,000 clones; approximately 8.2% were seen once. Sequenced: central memory CD4+ T cells from blood. These TCRs come from a woman younger than 30 in good health.

This clone was seen a few times. This chain connects TRBV5-6 to TRBJ1-4; maybe TRBD1 (5 bases). Germline-derived CDR1 and CDR2 are SGHDT and YYEEEE. This CDR3 has 16 amino acids. The ends were cut back, 1 base at V and 1 base at J, with 11 bases in the middle. CDR3 nucleotide sequence: TGTGCCAGCAGCTTGAGGGACGTGGTAACTAATGAAAAACTGTTTTTT. Amino acids: CASSLRDVVTNEKLFF.

This clone has more than one count but fewer than ten. The chain links TRBV28 to TRBJ1-2, with D perhaps matching TRBD1 (6 bases). Germline CDR1 and CDR2: MDHEN and SYDVKM. With 3 bases removed from V and 2 bases from J, the gap between germline ends came to 28 bases. The CDR3 is made up of 20 amino acids. The CDR3 spells CASSLLGLTGQLLTNYGYTF. In DNA form, the CDR3 reads TGTGCCAGCAGTTTGTTAGGGTTGACAGGCCAACTATTAACGAACTATGGCTACACCTTC.

The chain links TRBV4-1 to TRBJ2-1; D unresolved. V was trimmed by 0 bases and J by 11 bases, leaving 11 bases between them. The CDR3 is 13 amino acids. The germline V gene has CDR1 MGHRA and CDR2 YSYEKL. CDR3 in amino acids: CASSQDTWQQQFF. The CDR3 DNA sequence: TGCGCCAGCAGCCAAGACACATGGCAACAGCAGTTCTTC.

The chain links TRBV5-6 to TRBJ2-1, with D unresolved. Trimming cost V 1 base and J 6 bases, with 5 bases left between them. CDR3 length: 12 amino acids. CDR1 is SGHDT, CDR2 YYEEEE, per germline. The CDR3 protein is CASSLLGNEQFF. The CDR3 DNA reads as TGTGCCAGCAGCTTGCTGGGCAATGAGCAGTTCTTC. The variable domain in full, with the rest retrieved from reference TRBV5-6 and TRBJ2-1, is DAGVTQSPTHLIKTRGQQVTLRCSPKSGHDTVSWYQQALGQGPQFIFQYYEEEERQRGNFPDRFSGHQFPNYSSELNVNALLLGDSALYLCASSLLGNEQFFGPGTRLTVL.

The rearrangement links TRBV9 to TRBJ2-7; no clear D. Deletions cut 4 bases from V and 7 bases from J, with 9 bases between. CDR1 and CDR2 (germline): SGDLS, YYNGEE. The CDR3 runs to 11 residues. The CDR3, as DNA: TGTGCCAGCAGCAAAGTTGGGGAGCAGTACTTC. This translates into CASSKVGEQYF.

A few counts support this clone. This chain joins TRBV28 and TRBJ2-3; D is possibly TRBD2 (6 bases). From germline, CDR1 is MDHEN and CDR2 SYDVKM. V lost 10 bases and J 2 bases, leaving 19 bases between the germline ends. The CDR3 extends over 15 amino acids. The CDR3 loop reads CATGLTTTFTDTQYF. CDR3 sequence (DNA): TGTGCCACCGGACTAACCACAACTTTCACAGATACGCAGTATTTT.

This rearrangement joins TRBV2 to TRBJ2-3, with 7 bases matching TRBD1. This CDR3 has 14 amino acids. J lost 6 bases, V lost 3 bases, and 6 bases had no gene match. Germline V gives CDR1 SNHLY, CDR2 FYNNEI. CDR3 in amino acids: CASSETGRRDTQYF. The CDR3, as DNA: TGTGCCAGCAGTGAGACAGGGAGAAGGGATACGCAGTATTTT.

This sequence joins TRBV19 and TRBJ2-2; possibly TRBD1 for D (6 bases). The CDR3 is 14 amino acids. CDR1 LNHDA and CDR2 SQIVND come from the germline V gene (reference sequence). V lost 7 bases to trimming and J lost 5 bases, with 14 bases between them. CDR3 in amino acids: CASTIGQRTGELFF. Written as DNA, the CDR3 is TGTGCCAGTACGATAGGACAGAGAACCGGGGAGCTGTTTTTT. The whole variable domain, remainder taken from reference TRBV19 and TRBJ2-2, is DGGITQSPKYLFRKEGQNVTLSCEQNLNHDAMYWYRQDPGQGLRLIYYSQIVNDFQKGDIAEGYSVSREKKESFPLTVTSAQKNPTAFYLCASTIGQRTGELFFGEGSRLTVL.

The table lists this clone with a few counts. The chain recombines TRBV28 with TRBJ1-5; 9 positions match TRBD1. This CDR3 spans 14 amino acids. The V gene end was trimmed by 4 bases and the J gene end by 7 bases; junction bases not matched to a gene: 5. Germline CDR1 reads MDHEN; CDR2 reads SYDVKM. The CDR3 protein is CASSSYRGLQPQHF. The DNA for the CDR3 is TGTGCCAGCAGTTCATACAGGGGGCTACAGCCCCAGCATTTT.

A few counts support this clone. This sample includes further DNA sequences coding for the same CDR3. The chain uses TRBV14 and TRBJ1-5; D not resolved. The CDR3 contains 13 residues. CDR1 is SGHDN and CDR2 is FVKESK in the germline V gene. V was trimmed by 0 bases and J by 4 bases, leaving 4 bases between them. CDR3: CASSQESNQPQHF. In DNA form, the CDR3 reads TGTGCCAGCAGCCAAGAGTCTAATCAGCCCCAGCATTTT.

The rearrangement joins TRBV2 to TRBJ1-4; D is ambiguous. V was pared by 7 bases and J by 8 bases, with 23 bases between. This CDR3 comprises 16 residues. The germline V gene has CDR1 SNHLY and CDR2 FYNNEI. DNA of the CDR3: TGTGCCAGCACCCCCCTATCACAGCCCAGTTGGGAAAAACTGTTTTTT. Its translation is CASTPLSQPSWEKLFF.

This clone was seen ten or more times. The chain links TRBV4-1 to TRBJ2-1; 7 bases map to TRBD2. Germline V lookup: CDR1 MGHRA, CDR2 YSYEKL. There are 16 residues in the CDR3. J was trimmed by 5 bases and V by 0 bases; bases with no gene match: 7. DNA of the CDR3: TGCGCCAGCAGCCAAGATCGGCTAGCGGAGAACAATGAGCAGTTCTTC. Its translation is CASSQDRLAENNEQFF.

The V gene is TRBV9, the J gene TRBJ2-1; D gene unclear. The V end was cut by 3 bases, the J end by 4 bases, with 20 bases between. CDR1 and CDR2 (germline): SGDLS, YYNGEE. This CDR3 contains 17 residues. The CDR3 DNA sequence: TGTGCCAGCAGCGCCAGTTTTGTTGGATTGGCTTACAATGAGCAGTTCTTC. Amino acid sequence: CASSASFVGLAYNEQFF.

This clone has ten or more counts. The gene calls are TRBV28 and TRBJ1-2, with D unresolved. V lost 6 bases to trimming and J lost 8 bases, with 10 bases between them. Germline CDR1 and CDR2: MDHEN and SYDVKM. This CDR3 region has 11 residues. CDR3 nucleotide sequence: TGTGCCAGCAGATCTACTGACGGCTACACCTTC. It encodes CASRSTDGYTF.

The gene calls are TRBV5-4 and TRBJ1-2; tentatively, D is TRBD1 (6 bases). V was trimmed by 4 bases and J by 2 bases, leaving 9 bases between them. In germline, CDR1 is SGHNT, CDR2 YYREEE (reference sequence). CDR3 length: 13 residues. The CDR3 DNA sequence: TGTGCCAGCAGCATCGACAGGAACTATGGCTACACCTTC. Translating gives CASSIDRNYGYTF.

This rearrangement joins TRBV29-1 to TRBJ1-1; a weak D match, TRBD1 (5 bases). Trimming pared 6 bases from V and 4 bases from J, leaving 15 bases between. CDR1 SQVTM and CDR2 ANQGSEA come from the germline V gene. This CDR3 is built from 13 residues. The CDR3 sequence: CSVQGFWGTEAFF. The CDR3 DNA reads as TGCAGCGTGCAGGGTTTTTGGGGCACTGAAGCTTTCTTT.

The V call is TRBV4-1, the J call TRBJ2-2; D remains ambiguous. The CDR3 covers 15 residues. Germline CDR1 is MGHRA and CDR2 is YSYEKL. With 3 bases removed from V and 4 bases from J, the gap between germline ends came to 12 bases. The CDR3 bases are TGCGCCAGCAGCCAGAAATTGGGCGGCACCGGGGAGCTGTTTTTT. This gives the protein CASSQKLGGTGELFF.